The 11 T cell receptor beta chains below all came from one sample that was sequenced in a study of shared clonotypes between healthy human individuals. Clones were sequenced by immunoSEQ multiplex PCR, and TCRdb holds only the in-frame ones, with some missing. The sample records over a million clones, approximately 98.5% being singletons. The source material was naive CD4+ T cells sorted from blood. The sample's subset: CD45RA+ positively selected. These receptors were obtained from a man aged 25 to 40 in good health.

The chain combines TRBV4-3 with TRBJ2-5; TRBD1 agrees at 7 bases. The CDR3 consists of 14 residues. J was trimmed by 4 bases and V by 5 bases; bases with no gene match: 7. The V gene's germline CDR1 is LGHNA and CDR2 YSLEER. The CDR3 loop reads CASSGRDSRETQYF. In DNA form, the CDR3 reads TGCGCCAGCAGCGGACGGGACAGTCGAGAGACCCAGTACTTC.

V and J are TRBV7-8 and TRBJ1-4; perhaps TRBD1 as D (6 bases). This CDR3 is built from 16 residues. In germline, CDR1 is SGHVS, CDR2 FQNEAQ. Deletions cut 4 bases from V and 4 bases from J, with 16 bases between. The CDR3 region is CASSSPRGSNNEKLFF. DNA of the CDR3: TGTGCCAGCAGCTCACCAAGGGGGAGTAATAATGAAAAACTGTTTTTT. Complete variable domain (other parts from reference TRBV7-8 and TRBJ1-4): GAGVSQSPRYKVAKRGQDVALRCDPISGHVSLFWYQQALGQGPEFLTYFQNEAQLDKSGLPSDRFFAERPEGSVSTLKIQRTQQEDSAVYLCASSSPRGSNNEKLFFGSGTQLSVL.

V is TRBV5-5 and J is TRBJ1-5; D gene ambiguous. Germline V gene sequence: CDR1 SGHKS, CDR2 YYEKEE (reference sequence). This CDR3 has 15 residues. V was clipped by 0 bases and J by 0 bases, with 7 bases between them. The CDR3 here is CASSLGRVSNQPQHF. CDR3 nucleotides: TGTGCCAGCAGCTTGGGGCGGGTTAGCAATCAGCCCCAGCATTTT. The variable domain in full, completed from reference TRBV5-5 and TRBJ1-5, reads DAGVTQSPTHLIKTRGQQVTLRCSPISGHKSVSWYQQVLGQGPQFIFQYYEKEERGRGNFPDRFSARQFPNYSSELNVNALLLGDSALYLCASSLGRVSNQPQHFGDGTRLSIL.

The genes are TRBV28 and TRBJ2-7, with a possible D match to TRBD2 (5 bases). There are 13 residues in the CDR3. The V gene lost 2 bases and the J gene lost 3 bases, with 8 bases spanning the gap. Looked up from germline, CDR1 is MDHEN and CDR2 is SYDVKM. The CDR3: CASSLRTFYEQYF. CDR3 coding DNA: TGTGCCAGCAGTTTACGGACTTTCTACGAGCAGTACTTC.

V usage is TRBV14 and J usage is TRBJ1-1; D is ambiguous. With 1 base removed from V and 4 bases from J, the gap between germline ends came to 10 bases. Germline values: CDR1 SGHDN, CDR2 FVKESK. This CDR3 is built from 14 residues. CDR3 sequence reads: CASSQGGIGTEAFF. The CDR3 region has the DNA TGTGCCAGCAGCCAAGGGGGTATTGGCACTGAAGCTTTCTTT.

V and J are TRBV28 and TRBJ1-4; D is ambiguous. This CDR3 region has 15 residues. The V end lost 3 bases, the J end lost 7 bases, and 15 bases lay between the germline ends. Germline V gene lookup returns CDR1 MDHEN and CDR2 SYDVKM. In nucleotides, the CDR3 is TGTGCCAGCAGTTTTTTTGGGGTGGGCGGTGAAAAACTGTTTTTT. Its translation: CASSFFGVGGEKLFF.

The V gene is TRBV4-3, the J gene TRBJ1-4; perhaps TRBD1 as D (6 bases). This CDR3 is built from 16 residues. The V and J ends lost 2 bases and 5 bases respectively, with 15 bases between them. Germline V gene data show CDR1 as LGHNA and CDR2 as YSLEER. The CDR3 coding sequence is TGCGCCAGCAGCCAAAAGGGGGTAGGGGGGAATGAAAAACTGTTTTTT. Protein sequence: CASSQKGVGGNEKLFF.

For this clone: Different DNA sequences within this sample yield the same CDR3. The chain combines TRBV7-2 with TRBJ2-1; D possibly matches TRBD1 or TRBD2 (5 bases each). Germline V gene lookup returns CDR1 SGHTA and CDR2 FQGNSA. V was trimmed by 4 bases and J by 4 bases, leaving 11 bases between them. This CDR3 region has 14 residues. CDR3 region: CASSSGGAYNEQFF. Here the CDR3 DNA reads TGTGCCAGCAGCTCTGGGGGAGCTTACAATGAGCAGTTCTTC.

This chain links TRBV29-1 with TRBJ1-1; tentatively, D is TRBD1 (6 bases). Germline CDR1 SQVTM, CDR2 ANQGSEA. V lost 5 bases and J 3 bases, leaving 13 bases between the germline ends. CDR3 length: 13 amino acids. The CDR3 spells CSVIPTGHTEAFF. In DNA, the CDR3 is TGCAGCGTTATTCCTACAGGGCACACTGAAGCTTTCTTT.

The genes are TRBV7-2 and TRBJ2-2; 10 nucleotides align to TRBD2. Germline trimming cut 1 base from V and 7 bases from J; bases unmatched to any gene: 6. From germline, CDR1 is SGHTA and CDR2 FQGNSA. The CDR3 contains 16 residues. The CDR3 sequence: CASSLDVLAGGGELFF. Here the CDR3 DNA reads TGTGCCAGCAGCTTAGATGTTTTAGCGGGAGGCGGGGAGCTGTTTTTT.

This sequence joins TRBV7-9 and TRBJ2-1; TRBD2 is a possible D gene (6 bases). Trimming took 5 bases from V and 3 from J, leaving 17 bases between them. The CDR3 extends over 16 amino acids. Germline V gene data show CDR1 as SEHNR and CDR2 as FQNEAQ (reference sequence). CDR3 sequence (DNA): TGTGCCAGCAGCCCTACAACCGGGACTTTCTACAATGAGCAGTTCTTC. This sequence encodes CASSPTTGTFYNEQFF.